This TCR beta chain is from a study of post-analysis software for immune sequencing data. TCR beta cDNA libraries included unique molecular identifiers. TCRdb called the PCR reads again in MiXCR, with one record for every CDR3 protein. The sample contains 600,000 to 700,000 distinct CDR3 sequences, 59% of which appear only once. This TCR was recovered from a girl between 2 and 10 years old with multiple sclerosis. Specimen: blood.

The chain's CDR3 is CASSLFQGANYGYTF. CDR3 nucleotide sequence: TGCGCCAGCAGCTTGTTTCAGGGAGCTAACTATGGCTACACCTTC. V gene TRBV5-1 combines with J gene TRBJ1-2; tentative D call: TRBD1 (5 bases). This CDR3 is built from 15 residues. CDR1 is SGHRS, CDR2 YFSETQ, per germline. The ends were cut back, 1 base at V and 0 bases at J, with 10 bases in the middle.